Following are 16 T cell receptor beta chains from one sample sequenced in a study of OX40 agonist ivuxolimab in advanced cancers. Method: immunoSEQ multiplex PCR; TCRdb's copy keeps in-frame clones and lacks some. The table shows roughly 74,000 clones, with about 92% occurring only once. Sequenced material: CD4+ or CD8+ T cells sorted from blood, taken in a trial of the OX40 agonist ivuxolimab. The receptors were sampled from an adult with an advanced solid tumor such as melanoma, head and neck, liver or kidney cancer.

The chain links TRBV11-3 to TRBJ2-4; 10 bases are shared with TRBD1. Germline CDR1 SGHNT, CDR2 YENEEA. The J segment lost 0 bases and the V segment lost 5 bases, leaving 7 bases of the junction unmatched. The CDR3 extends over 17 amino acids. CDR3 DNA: TGTGCCAGCAGCCCAAGACAGGGGGCAGGAGCCAAAAACATTCAGTACTTC. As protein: CASSPRQGAGAKNIQYF.

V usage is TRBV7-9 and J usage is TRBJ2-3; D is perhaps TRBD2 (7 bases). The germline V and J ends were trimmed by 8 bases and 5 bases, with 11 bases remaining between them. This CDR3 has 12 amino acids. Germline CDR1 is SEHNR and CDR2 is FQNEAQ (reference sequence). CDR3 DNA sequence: TGTGCCAGCGCGGGGGCGAGAGATACGCAGTATTTT. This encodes CASAGARDTQYF.

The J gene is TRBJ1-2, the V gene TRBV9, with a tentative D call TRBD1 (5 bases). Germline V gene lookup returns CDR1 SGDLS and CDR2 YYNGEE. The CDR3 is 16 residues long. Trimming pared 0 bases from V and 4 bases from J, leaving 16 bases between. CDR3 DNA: TGTGCCAGCAGCGTAGGGGGGGAACCCACCGCCTATGGCTACACCTTC. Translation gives CASSVGGEPTAYGYTF.

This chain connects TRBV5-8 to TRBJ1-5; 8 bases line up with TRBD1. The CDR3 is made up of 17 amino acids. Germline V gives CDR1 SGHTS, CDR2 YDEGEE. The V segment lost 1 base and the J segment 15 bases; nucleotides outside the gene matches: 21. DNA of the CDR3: TGTGCCAGCAGCTTGTTCCGATTTGGGTCAACAGGGGGTTTGATGCATTTT. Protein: CASSLFRFGSTGGLMHF.

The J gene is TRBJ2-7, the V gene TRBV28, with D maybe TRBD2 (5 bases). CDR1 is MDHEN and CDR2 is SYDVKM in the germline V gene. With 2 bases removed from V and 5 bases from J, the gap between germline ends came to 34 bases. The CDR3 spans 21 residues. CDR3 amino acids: CASSLKQVLVGLPPGADEQYF. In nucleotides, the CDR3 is TGTGCCAGCAGTTTAAAGCAAGTACTCGTCGGACTTCCACCCGGCGCGGACGAGCAGTACTTC.

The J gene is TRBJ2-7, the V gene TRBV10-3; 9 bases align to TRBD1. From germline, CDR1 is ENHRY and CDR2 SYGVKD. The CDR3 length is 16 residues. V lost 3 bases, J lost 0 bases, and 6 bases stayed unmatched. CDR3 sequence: CAISDIWTGASYEQYF. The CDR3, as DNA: TGTGCCATCAGTGATATTTGGACAGGGGCCTCCTACGAGCAGTACTTC.

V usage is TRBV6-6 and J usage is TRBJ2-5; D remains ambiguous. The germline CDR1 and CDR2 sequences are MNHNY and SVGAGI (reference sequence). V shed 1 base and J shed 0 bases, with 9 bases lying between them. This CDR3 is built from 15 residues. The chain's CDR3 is CASSYYIGYQETQYF. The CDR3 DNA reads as TGTGCCAGCAGTTACTATATCGGGTACCAAGAGACCCAGTACTTC.

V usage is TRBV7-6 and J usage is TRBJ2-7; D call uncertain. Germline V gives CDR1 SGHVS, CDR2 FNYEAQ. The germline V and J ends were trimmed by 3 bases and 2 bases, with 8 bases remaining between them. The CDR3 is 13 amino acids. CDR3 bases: TGTGCCAGCAGCTTGTATGGGGCCTACGAGCAGTACTTC. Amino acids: CASSLYGAYEQYF.

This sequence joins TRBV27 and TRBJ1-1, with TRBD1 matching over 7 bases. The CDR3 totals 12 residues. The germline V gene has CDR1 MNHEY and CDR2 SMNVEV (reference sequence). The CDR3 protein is CATGIMNTEAFF. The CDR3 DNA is TGTGCGACAGGGATCATGAACACTGAAGCTTTCTTT.

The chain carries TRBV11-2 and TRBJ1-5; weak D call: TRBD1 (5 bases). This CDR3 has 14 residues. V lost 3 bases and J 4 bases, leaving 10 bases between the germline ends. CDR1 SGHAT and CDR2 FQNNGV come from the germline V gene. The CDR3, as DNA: TGTGCCAGCAGCTTTCAGGGTGGAAATCAGCCCCAGCATTTT. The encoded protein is CASSFQGGNQPQHF.

The DNA of the CDR3 is TGTGCCAGCAACCCACCGGGGGGGTATGAGCAGTTCTTC. Translation gives CASNPPGGYEQFF. The genes are TRBV13 and TRBJ2-1; 8 bases line up with TRBD2. The V and J ends lost 7 bases and 8 bases, in that order; junction bases with no gene match: 7. This CDR3 is 13 amino acids long. The V gene's germline CDR1 is PRHDT and CDR2 FYEKMQ (reference sequence).

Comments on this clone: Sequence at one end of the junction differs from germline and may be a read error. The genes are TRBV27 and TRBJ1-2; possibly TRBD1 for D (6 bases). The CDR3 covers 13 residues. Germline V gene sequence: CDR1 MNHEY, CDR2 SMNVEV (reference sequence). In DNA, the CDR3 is TGTGCCAGCAGTTTCGCAGGGGACTACGGCTACACCTTC. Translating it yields CASSFAGDYGYTF.

CDR3 bases: TGCGCCAGCAGCCCAGGGACTGAACAATGGGAACTGTTTTTT. Protein: CASSPGTEQWELFF. The chain carries TRBV4-3 and TRBJ1-4, with D perhaps matching TRBD1 (5 bases). Germline V lookup: CDR1 LGHNA, CDR2 YSLEER. This CDR3 has 14 residues. Trimming removed 4 bases from V and 12 bases from J, with 18 bases in between.

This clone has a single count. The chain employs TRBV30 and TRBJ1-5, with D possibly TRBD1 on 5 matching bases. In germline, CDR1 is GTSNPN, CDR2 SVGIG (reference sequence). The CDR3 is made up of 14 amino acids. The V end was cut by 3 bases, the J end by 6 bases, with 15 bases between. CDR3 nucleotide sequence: TGTGCCTGGAGGGGGGGGGTGGGGCCTCAGCCCCAGCATTTT. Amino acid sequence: CAWRGGVGPQPQHF.

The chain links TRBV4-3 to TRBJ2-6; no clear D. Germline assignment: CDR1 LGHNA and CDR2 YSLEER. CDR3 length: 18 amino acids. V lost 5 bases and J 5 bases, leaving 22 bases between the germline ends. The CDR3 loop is CASSDLKTSQSRANVLTF. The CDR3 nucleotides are TGCGCCAGCAGCGATCTTAAGACGTCACAAAGTCGGGCCAACGTCCTGACTTTC.

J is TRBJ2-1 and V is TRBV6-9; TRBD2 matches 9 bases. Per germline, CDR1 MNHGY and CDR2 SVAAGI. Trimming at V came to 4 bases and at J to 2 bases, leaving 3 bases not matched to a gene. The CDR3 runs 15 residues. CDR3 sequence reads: CASSSAGGTYNEQFF. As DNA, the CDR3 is TGTGCCAGCAGTTCCGCGGGGGGGACCTACAATGAGCAGTTCTTC.